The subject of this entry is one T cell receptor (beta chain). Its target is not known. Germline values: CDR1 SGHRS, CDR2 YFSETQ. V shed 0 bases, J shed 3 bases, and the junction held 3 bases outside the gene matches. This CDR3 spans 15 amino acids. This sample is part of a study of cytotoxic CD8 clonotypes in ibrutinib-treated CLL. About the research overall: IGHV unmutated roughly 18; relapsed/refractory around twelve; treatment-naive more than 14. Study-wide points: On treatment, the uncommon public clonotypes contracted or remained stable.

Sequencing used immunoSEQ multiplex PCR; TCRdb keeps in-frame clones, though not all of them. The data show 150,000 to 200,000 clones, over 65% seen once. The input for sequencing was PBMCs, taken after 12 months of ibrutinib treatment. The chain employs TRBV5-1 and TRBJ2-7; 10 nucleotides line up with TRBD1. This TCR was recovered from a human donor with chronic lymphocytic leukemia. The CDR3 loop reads CASSLGGQGLYEQYF. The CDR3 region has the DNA TGCGCCAGCAGCTTGGGGGGACAGGGGCTCTACGAGCAGTACTTC.